These 21 T cell receptor beta chains originate from one sample sequenced in a study of identical twins. Each CDR3 protein is one row after TCRdb ran MiXCR on the 5' RACE reads. Of hundreds of thousands of distinct CDR3 sequences listed, about 20% were seen once; the top ten hold around 14%. The sample was also linked to a second study, of T cells expressing NK-cell markers.

The sample was PBMCs. Receptors originate from a young woman in good health.

The chain couples TRBV6-1 to TRBJ1-6, with 8 nucleotides matching TRBD1. Germline loops: CDR1 MNHNS, CDR2 SASEGT. The CDR3 is made up of 14 amino acids. V gave up 7 bases and J gave up 7 bases; unmatched junction bases: 6. As DNA, the CDR3 is TGTGCCAGCACCACGGGACAGGCGAATTCACCCCTCCACTTT. Protein: CASTTGQANSPLHF.

This clonotype was counted at least ten times. J is TRBJ1-3 and V is TRBV20-1; maybe TRBD1 (5 bases). V lost 6 bases and J 7 bases, leaving 22 bases between the germline ends. Germline CDR1 is DFQATT and CDR2 is SNEGSKA (reference sequence). The CDR3 covers 15 residues. CDR3 loop: CSAHHPRGGGNTIYF. CDR3 in DNA: TGCAGTGCCCATCACCCGCGGGGCGGCGGGAACACCATATATTTT.

The chain employs TRBV18 and TRBJ2-7, with D possibly matching TRBD1 (7 bases). V shed 3 bases and J shed 5 bases, with 14 bases lying between them. The CDR3 length is 14 residues. Germline V gene lookup returns CDR1 KGHSH and CDR2 LQKENI. CDR3 sequence: CASSPIDREDEQYF. The CDR3 nucleotides are TGTGCCAGCTCACCTATAGACAGGGAGGACGAGCAGTACTTC.

This clonotype was seen only a few times. The chain has TRBV6-5 and TRBJ2-7; possibly TRBD1 for D (6 bases). Trimming stripped 4 bases from V and 1 base from J, with 17 bases between. The CDR3 is 16 residues long. Germline CDR1 is MNHEY and CDR2 is SVGAGI. The CDR3 nucleotides are TGTGCCAGCAGTTCGACGACAGGCGTGCTTTCCTACGAGCAGTACTTC. Amino acid sequence: CASSSTTGVLSYEQYF.

This clonotype was observed a handful of times. CDR3 DNA: TGTGCCAGCAGTTTAGGTGTACGCAGGGACTACGAGCAGTACTTC. This gives the protein CASSLGVRRDYEQYF. The rearrangement uses TRBV27 and TRBJ2-7; D is possibly TRBD1 (5 bases). This CDR3 spans 15 amino acids. The germline gives CDR1 MNHEY, CDR2 SMNVEV (reference sequence). Trimming left V 2 bases short and J 3 bases short, with 14 bases between.

The chain recombines TRBV28 with TRBJ1-3; D is unresolved. The V gene's germline CDR1 is MDHEN and CDR2 SYDVKM. Trimming shortened V by 5 bases and J by 2 bases, and 7 bases separated the two germline ends. This CDR3 comprises 13 residues. The CDR3 bases are TGTGCCAGCAGTCGGACTCCTGGAAACACCATATATTTT. Encoded protein: CASSRTPGNTIYF.

V gene TRBV6-5 combines with J gene TRBJ2-2; 11 bases fit TRBD2. The trim removed 2 bases at V and 5 bases at J, leaving 13 bases unmatched. This CDR3 has 19 amino acids. The germline gives CDR1 MNHEY, CDR2 SVGAGI. CDR3 DNA sequence: TGTGCCAGCAGTTACCGACCCCCCCGGCTAGCGGGGGGAACCGGGGAGCTGTTTTTT. Translated: CASSYRPPRLAGGTGELFF.

Concerning this clonotype itself: No conserved phenylalanine or tryptophan ends this CDR3, so it is likely a read error. CDR3 in DNA: TGCGCCAGCAGCCCGCATTCAACGACAGATACGCAGTATCTT. Amino acids: CASSPHSTTDTQYL. This rearrangement joins TRBV4-1 to TRBJ2-3; D is unresolved. Germline CDR1 and CDR2: MGHRA and YSYEKL. The CDR3 has 14 residues. The ends were cut back, 4 bases at V and 3 bases at J, with 11 bases in the middle.

The chain carries TRBV24-1 and TRBJ1-5; D gene ambiguous. Germline loops: CDR1 KGHDR, CDR2 SFDVKD. The CDR3 totals 12 residues. With 9 bases removed from V and 4 bases from J, the gap between germline ends came to 9 bases. The CDR3 loop is CATATINQPQHF. In nucleotides, the CDR3 is TGTGCCACCGCTACGATTAATCAGCCCCAGCATTTT.

This chain links TRBV4-3 with TRBJ2-1; unclear D gene. Per the germline V gene, CDR1 is LGHNA and CDR2 is YSLEER. The CDR3 contains 15 residues. The ends were cut back, 4 bases at V and 9 bases at J, with 19 bases in the middle. The CDR3 DNA sequence: TGCGCCAGCAGCCTTAAGGGCCAACTGGTGGGTGAGCAGTTCTTC. Translating gives CASSLKGQLVGEQFF.

This clonotype was counted at least ten times. The CDR3 DNA reads as TGTGCCAGCAGCTTCTCAGGGGTCCCTAACAATGAGCAGTTCTTC. Amino acid sequence: CASSFSGVPNNEQFF. The chain is built from TRBV7-9 and TRBJ2-1; TRBD1 is a possible D gene (6 bases). CDR1 and CDR2 from the germline V gene are SEHNR and FQNEAQ (reference sequence). V gave up 3 bases and J gave up 5 bases, with 14 bases separating them. CDR3 size: 15 residues.

This clonotype was detected a few times. The V gene is TRBV12-3 or TRBV12-4, the J gene TRBJ2-3; no firm D call. The length of the CDR3 is 12 residues. Trimming took 2 bases from V and 4 from J, leaving 4 bases between them. CDR3 sequence reads: CASSLIPDTQYF. CDR3 coding DNA: TGTGCCAGCAGTTTAATACCAGATACGCAGTATTTT.

This clonotype was counted between two and nine times. This rearrangement joins TRBV12-3 or TRBV12-4 to TRBJ2-1; D possibly uses TRBD1 or TRBD2 (5 bases each). The ends were cut back, 5 bases at V and 4 bases at J, with 18 bases in the middle. The CDR3 is 16 residues long. CDR3 DNA sequence: TGTGCCAGCAGTCCCCCCGGGGCCGGCCCGTACAATGAGCAGTTCTTC. This translates into CASSPPGAGPYNEQFF.

This clonotype was seen just once. The rearrangement links TRBV5-1 to TRBJ2-5, with TRBD1 matching over 8 bases. The CDR3 is 17 amino acids. Germline CDR1 reads SGHRS; CDR2 reads YFSETQ. Trimming took 4 bases from V and 3 from J; bases not matched to a gene: 14. The CDR3 loop reads CASSLPPGQGWEETQYF. For the CDR3, the DNA is TGCGCCAGCAGCCTTCCCCCAGGACAGGGATGGGAAGAGACCCAGTACTTC. Together with reference TRBV5-1 and TRBJ2-5, the CDR3 gives the full variable domain: KAGVTQTPRYLIKTRGQQVTLSCSPISGHRSVSWYQQTPGQGLQFLFEYFSETQRNKGNFPGRFSGRQFSNSRSEMNVSTLELGDSALYLCASSLPPGQGWEETQYFGPGTRLLVL.

The sample holds many counts of this clonotype. The chain joins TRBV20-1 to TRBJ2-7, with 8 bases identical to TRBD2. V shed 0 bases, J shed 3 bases, and the junction held 4 bases outside the gene matches. CDR3 length: 14 residues. CDR1 is DFQATT and CDR2 is SNEGSKA in the germline V gene (reference sequence). CDR3 DNA: TGCAGTGCTAGAGATCGGGGGGGAGGCTACGAGCAGTACTTC. Protein: CSARDRGGGYEQYF.

The rearrangement uses TRBV9 and TRBJ2-2, with D possibly matching TRBD2 (7 bases). CDR1 and CDR2 (germline): SGDLS, YYNGEE. CDR3 length equals 16 residues. V was pared by 1 base and J by 5 bases, with 15 bases between. The CDR3 region has the DNA TGTGCCAGCAGCGTACGAGCGGGAACAGGGACCGGGGAGCTGTTTTTT. Translation: CASSVRAGTGTGELFF.

V is TRBV20-1 and J is TRBJ1-1; D remains ambiguous. Germline-derived CDR1 and CDR2 are DFQATT and SNEGSKA (reference sequence). The length of the CDR3 is 13 residues. Trimming shortened V by 0 bases and J by 5 bases, and 10 bases separated the two germline ends. This CDR3 reads CSARETSRTEAFF. The DNA of the CDR3 is TGCAGTGCTAGAGAGACATCGAGGACTGAAGCTTTCTTT.

The V gene is TRBV7-6, the J gene TRBJ2-1; TRBD2 aligns across 14 bases. This CDR3 comprises 20 residues. Germline trimming cut 2 bases from V and 2 bases from J; bases unmatched to any gene: 11. The V gene's germline CDR1 is SGHVS and CDR2 FNYEAQ. CDR3: CASSLRGTSGGTGAYNEQFF. As DNA, the CDR3 is TGTGCCAGCAGCTTACGAGGGACTAGCGGGGGTACGGGGGCCTACAATGAGCAGTTCTTC.

There are a few counts of this clonotype. The chain couples TRBV4-3 to TRBJ2-5; the match to TRBD1 covers 9 bases. After removal of 0 bases from V and 5 bases from J, the junction contained 4 bases not matched to a gene. The CDR3 is 15 residues long. Germline V gives CDR1 LGHNA, CDR2 YSLEER. The CDR3 region is CASSQDGTGYETQYF. The DNA for the CDR3 is TGCGCCAGCAGCCAAGATGGGACAGGGTACGAGACCCAGTACTTC.

This clonotype was detected ten times or more. The rearrangement uses TRBV7-2 and TRBJ1-2; 8 nucleotides agree with TRBD1. This CDR3 region has 17 residues. Trimming at V came to 0 bases and at J to 4 bases, leaving 10 bases not matched to a gene. Germline loops: CDR1 SGHTA, CDR2 FQGNSA. This chain's CDR3 is CASSLAGVLTGGYGYTF. The CDR3 bases are TGTGCCAGCAGCTTAGCGGGCGTTCTCACAGGGGGCTATGGCTACACCTTC. Complete variable domain (other parts from reference TRBV7-2 and TRBJ1-2): GAGVSQSPSNKVTEKGKDVELRCDPISGHTALYWYRQSLGQGLEFLIYFQGNSAPDKSGLPSDRFSAERTGGSVSTLTIQRTQQEDSAVYLCASSLAGVLTGGYGYTFGSGTRLTVV.

This clonotype has at least ten counts. This chain joins TRBV7-9 and TRBJ2-1, with TRBD1 as a possible D gene (5 bases). V dropped 3 bases and J dropped 4 bases, with 10 bases sitting between them. CDR1 is SEHNR, CDR2 FQNEAQ, per germline (reference sequence). CDR3 size: 14 residues. CDR3 bases: TGTGCCAGCAGCTTCGGCAGGGCTTACAATGAGCAGTTCTTC. As protein: CASSFGRAYNEQFF.